A single T cell receptor (beta chain) is shown here with its context. Antigen: not known. Generated by immunoSEQ multiplex PCR, the TCRdb table keeps only in-frame clones and is missing some. The sample holds 400,000 to 450,000 clones; 80% to 95% are singletons and the top ten take roughly 1.7%. The treatment is: approximately 18 received Ad26.COV2.S at low or high dose, single or two shots; about 5 received placebo; per-sample allocation not given. Samples analyzed were those drawn on day 63 after the first vaccine or placebo injection. The data originate from a study of Ad26.COV2.S vaccination and SARS-CoV-2 variants. The wider study: The Ad26.COV2.S arm of the COV1001 trial was where the donor was placed. Ad26.COV2.S was injected intramuscularly once or twice, 56 days apart. Overall study results and limits: TCR breadth and depth estimates may have understated total T cell responses.

The input for sequencing was peripheral blood, taken in a trial of Ad26.COV2.S vaccine versus placebo. The source is a person aged 18-60 years who received the Ad26.COV2.S COVID-19 vaccine or a placebo.

CDR3 nucleotides: TGCGCCAGCAGCTTGGACAGGGGGACTTTAAAAAACATTCAGTACTTC. Protein product: CASSLDRGTLKNIQYF. The genes are TRBV5-1 and TRBJ2-4, with 8 bases matching TRBD1. This CDR3 is 16 amino acids long. Germline V gives CDR1 SGHRS, CDR2 YFSETQ. Trimming took 0 bases from V and 4 from J; bases not matched to a gene: 6.